The clone carrying this TCR beta chain showed up just a few times. The source of the sample is a study of blood T cell repertoires in COVID-19. Across the study: COVID-19 samples, acute and convalescent, were from the United States, Italy and Spain. From T cells, B-cell-depleted T cells, or PBMCs came the material, which was cDNA or gDNA.

V was cut by 5 bases and J by 0 bases, with 12 bases left in between. CDR3 size: 15 residues. Per the germline V gene, CDR1 is MDHEN and CDR2 is SYDVKM. Methods used by the authors: Estimates of nucleated cell counts were drawn from the amplification of reference gene primers. Measured with immunoSEQ multiplex PCR; TCRdb has only the in-frame clones, and not every one. V and J calls and clone size come straight from that table; D and trimming were deduced from the DNA. Of approximately 200,000 clones in the sample, about 85% are singletons; the top ten hold over 2.5%. Specimen: peripheral blood. The chain links TRBV28 to TRBJ2-3; D gene uncertain. This TCR came from a man in his fifties who had recovered from COVID-19. The DNA for the CDR3 is TGTGCCAGCAGTCCCTCGCGAGCTAGCACAGATACGCAGTATTTT. This sequence encodes CASSPSRASTDTQYF.